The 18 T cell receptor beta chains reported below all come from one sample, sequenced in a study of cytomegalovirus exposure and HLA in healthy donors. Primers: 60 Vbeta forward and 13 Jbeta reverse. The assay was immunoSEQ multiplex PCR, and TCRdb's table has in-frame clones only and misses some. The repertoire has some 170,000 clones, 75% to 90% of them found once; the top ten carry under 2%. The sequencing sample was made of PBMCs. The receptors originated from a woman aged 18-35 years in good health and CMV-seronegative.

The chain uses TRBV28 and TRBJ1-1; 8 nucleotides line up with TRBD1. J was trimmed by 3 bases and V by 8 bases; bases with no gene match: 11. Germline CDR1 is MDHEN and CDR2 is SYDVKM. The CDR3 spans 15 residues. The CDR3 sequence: CASRIQTGAHTEAFF. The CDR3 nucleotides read TGTGCCAGCCGGATACAGACAGGGGCCCACACTGAAGCTTTCTTT.

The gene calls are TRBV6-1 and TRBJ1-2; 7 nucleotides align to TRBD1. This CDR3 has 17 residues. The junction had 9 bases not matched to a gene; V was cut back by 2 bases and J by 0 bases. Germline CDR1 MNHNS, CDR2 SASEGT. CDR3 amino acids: CASSELGTDLANYGYTF. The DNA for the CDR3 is TGTGCCAGCAGTGAATTGGGGACAGACCTAGCTAACTATGGCTACACCTTC.

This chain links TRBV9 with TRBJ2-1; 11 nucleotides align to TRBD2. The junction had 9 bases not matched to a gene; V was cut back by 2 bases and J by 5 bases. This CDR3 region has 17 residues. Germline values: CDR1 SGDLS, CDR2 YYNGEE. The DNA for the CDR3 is TGTGCCAGCAGCGTCCACGGTACTAGCGGGGGAAACAATGAGCAGTTCTTC. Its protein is CASSVHGTSGGNNEQFF.

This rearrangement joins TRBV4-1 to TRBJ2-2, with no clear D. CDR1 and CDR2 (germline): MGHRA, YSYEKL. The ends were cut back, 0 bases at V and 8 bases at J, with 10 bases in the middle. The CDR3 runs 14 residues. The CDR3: CASSQEARVGELFF. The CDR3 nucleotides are TGCGCCAGCAGCCAAGAAGCGCGTGTTGGGGAGCTGTTTTTT.

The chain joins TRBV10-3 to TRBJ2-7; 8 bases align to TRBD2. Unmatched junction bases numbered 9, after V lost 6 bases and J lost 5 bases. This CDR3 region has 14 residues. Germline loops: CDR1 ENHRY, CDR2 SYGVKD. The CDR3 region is CAISAGRELDEQYF. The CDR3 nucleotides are TGTGCCATCAGCGCCGGGAGGGAGCTCGACGAGCAGTACTTC.

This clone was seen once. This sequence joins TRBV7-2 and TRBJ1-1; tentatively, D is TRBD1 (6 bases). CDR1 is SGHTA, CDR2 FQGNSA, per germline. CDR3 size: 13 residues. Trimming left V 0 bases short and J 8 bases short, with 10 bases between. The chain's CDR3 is CASSLAVGTEAFF. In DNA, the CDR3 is TGTGCCAGCAGCTTAGCCGTTGGGACAGAAGCTTTCTTT.

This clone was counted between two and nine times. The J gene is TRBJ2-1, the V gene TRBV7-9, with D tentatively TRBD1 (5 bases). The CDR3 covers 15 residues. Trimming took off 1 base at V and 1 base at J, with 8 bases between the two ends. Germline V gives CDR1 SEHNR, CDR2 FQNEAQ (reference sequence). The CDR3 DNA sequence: TGTGCCAGCAGCTTAGGCAGGGCGTCCTACAATGAGCAGTTCTTC. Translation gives CASSLGRASYNEQFF. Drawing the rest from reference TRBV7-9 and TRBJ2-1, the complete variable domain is DTGVSQNPRHKITKRGQNVTFRCDPISEHNRLYWYRQTLGQGPEFLTYFQNEAQLEKSRLLSDRFSAERPKGSFSTLEIQRTEQGDSAMYLCASSLGRASYNEQFFGPGTRLTVL.

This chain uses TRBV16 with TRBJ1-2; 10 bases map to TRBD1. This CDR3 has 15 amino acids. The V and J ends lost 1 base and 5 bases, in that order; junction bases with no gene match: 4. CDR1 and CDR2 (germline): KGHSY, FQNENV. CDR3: CASSQWTGGDYGYTF. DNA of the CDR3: TGTGCCAGCAGCCAATGGACAGGGGGGGATTATGGCTACACCTTC.

The CDR3 region is CASSEDTVPGYTF. DNA for the CDR3: TGTGCCAGCAGTGAAGATACAGTGCCGGGATACACCTTC. V gene TRBV2 combines with J gene TRBJ1-2; the D is unclear. The V gene's germline CDR1 is SNHLY and CDR2 FYNNEI. V lost 1 base to trimming and J lost 11 bases, with 14 bases between them. This CDR3 region has 13 residues.

CDR3 bases: TGTGCCAGCAGTGGAGCGGGGGTTAGCGGGAGGAATGAGCAGTTCTTC. It specifies CASSGAGVSGRNEQFF. J is TRBJ2-1 and V is TRBV6-1; 10 bases match TRBD2. Germline values: CDR1 MNHNS, CDR2 SASEGT. Losses at the gene ends were 4 bases for V and 7 bases for J; bases not matched to a gene: 10. CDR3 size: 16 residues.

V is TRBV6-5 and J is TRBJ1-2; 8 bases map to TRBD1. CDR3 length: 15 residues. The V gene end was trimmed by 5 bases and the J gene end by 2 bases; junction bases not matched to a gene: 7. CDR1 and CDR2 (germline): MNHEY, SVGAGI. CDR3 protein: CASSTPGGANYGYTF. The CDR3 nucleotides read TGTGCCAGCAGTACCCCAGGGGGCGCCAACTATGGCTACACCTTC.

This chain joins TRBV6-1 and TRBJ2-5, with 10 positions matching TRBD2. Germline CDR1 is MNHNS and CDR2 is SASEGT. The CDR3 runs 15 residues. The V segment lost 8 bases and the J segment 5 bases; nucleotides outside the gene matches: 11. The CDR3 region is CASVRLAGSGETQYF. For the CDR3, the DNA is TGTGCCAGCGTTAGACTAGCGGGCTCTGGGGAGACCCAGTACTTC.

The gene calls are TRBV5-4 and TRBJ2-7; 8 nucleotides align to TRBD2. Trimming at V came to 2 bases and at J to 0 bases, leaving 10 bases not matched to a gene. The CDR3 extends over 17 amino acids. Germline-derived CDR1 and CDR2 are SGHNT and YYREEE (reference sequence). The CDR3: CASSFLAAGVPSYEQYF. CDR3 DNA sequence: TGTGCCAGCAGCTTCTTGGCAGCGGGAGTGCCCTCCTACGAGCAGTACTTC.

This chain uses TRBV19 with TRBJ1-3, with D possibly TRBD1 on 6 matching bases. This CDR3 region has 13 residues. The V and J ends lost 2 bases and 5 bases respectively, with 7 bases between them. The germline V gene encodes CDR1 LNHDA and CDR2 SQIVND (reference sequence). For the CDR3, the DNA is TGTGCCAGTAGTATACGGGACAGAAACACCATATATTTT. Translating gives CASSIRDRNTIYF.

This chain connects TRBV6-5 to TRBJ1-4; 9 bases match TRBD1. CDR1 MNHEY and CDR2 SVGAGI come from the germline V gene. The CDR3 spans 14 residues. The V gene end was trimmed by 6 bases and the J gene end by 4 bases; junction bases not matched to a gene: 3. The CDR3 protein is CASRTGGDNEKLFF. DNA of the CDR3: TGTGCCAGCAGGACAGGGGGGGATAATGAAAAACTGTTTTTT.

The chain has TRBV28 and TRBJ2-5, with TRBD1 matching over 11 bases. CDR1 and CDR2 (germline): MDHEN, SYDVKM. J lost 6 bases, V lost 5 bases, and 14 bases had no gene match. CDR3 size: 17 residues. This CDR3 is CASSPSPGTGGSKTQYF. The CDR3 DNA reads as TGTGCCAGCAGTCCTAGCCCCGGGACAGGGGGGTCAAAGACCCAGTACTTC.

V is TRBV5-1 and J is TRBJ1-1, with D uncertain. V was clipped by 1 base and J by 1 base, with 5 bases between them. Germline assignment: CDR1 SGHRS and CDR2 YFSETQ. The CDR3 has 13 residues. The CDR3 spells CASSLQENTEAFF. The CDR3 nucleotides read TGCGCCAGCAGCTTGCAGGAGAACACTGAAGCTTTCTTT.

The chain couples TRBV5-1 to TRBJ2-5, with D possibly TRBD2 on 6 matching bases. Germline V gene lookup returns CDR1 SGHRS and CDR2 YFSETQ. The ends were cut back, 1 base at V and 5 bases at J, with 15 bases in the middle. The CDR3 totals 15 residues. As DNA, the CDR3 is TGCGCCAGCAGCTTGACCGGGACTCAGGCGGAGACCCAGTACTTC. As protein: CASSLTGTQAETQYF.